A selection of T cell receptor beta chains follows, all from one sample in a study of T-cell memory formation after mild COVID-19. TCRdb passed the 5' RACE reads through MiXCR, listing each CDR3 protein once. The sample lists 300,000 to 350,000 distinct CDR3 sequences; approximately 14% were seen once. Specimen: PBMCs or a T cell subset sorted from them (not recorded which). The receptors come from a man aged 18 to 30 who had mild COVID-19 (a few samples of this study predate the infection). Cell type and time point are not known. CDR3s include the opening cysteine and the closing phenylalanine or tryptophan. A D gene is named only where the DNA matches it firmly. Size is omitted from some rows. Given values are once, few, many or a class for expanded clones.

size: few; D: NA; J: TRBJ1-6; V: TRBV7-2; CDR3: CASSLAGSDNSPLHF; DNA: TGTGCCAGCAGCCTCGCAGGGTCCGATAATTCACCCCTCCACTTT
size: few; D: NA; J: TRBJ1-1; V: TRBV11-2; CDR3: CASSLPGRVQAFF; DNA: TGTGCCAGCAGCCTTCCAGGGAGAGTCCAAGCTTTCTTT
size: NA; D: TRBD1; J: TRBJ1-1; V: TRBV11-2; CDR3: CASSFGQGMGTEAFF; DNA: TGTGCCAGCAGCTTTGGACAGGGGATGGGCACTGAAGCTTTCTTT
size: few; D: NA; J: TRBJ1-1; V: TRBV20-1; CDR3: CSASQGGALGTEAFF; DNA: TGCAGTGCTAGCCAGGGTGGGGCCTTGGGCACTGAAGCTTTCTTT
size: once; D: NA; J: TRBJ2-5; V: TRBV5-6; CDR3: CASSPKRKLLGRGGQETQYF; DNA: TGTGCCAGCAGCCCCAAACGAAAATTATTAGGGAGGGGGGGCCAAGAGACCCAGTACTTC
size: NA; D: NA; J: TRBJ2-3; V: TRBV24-1; CDR3: CATSDARGEGTDTQYF; DNA: TGTGCCACCAGTGACGCTAGGGGGGAAGGAACAGATACGCAGTATTTT
size: NA; D: TRBD1; J: TRBJ2-2; V: TRBV5-1; CDR3: CASSFRTGSNTGELFF; DNA: TGCGCCAGCAGCTTTAGGACAGGCTCAAACACCGGGGAGCTGTTTTTT
size: NA; D: NA; J: TRBJ2-2; V: TRBV30; CDR3: CAWSGMIVSNTGELFF; DNA: TGTGCCTGGAGTGGGATGATCGTCAGCAACACCGGGGAGCTGTTTTTT
size: NA; D: NA; J: TRBJ1-5; V: TRBV7-2; CDR3: CASSLVLGLGQPQHF; DNA: TGTGCCAGCAGCTTAGTTCTGGGGTTGGGGCAGCCCCAGCATTTT
size: few; D: NA; J: TRBJ2-5; V: TRBV3-1; CDR3: CAIRSVETQYF; DNA: TGTGCCATCCGATCGGTAGAGACCCAGTACTTC
size: few; D: NA; J: TRBJ2-1; V: TRBV20-1; CDR3: CSAREETLSYNEQFF; DNA: TGCAGTGCTAGAGAGGAAACTCTCTCCTACAATGAGCAGTTCTTC
size: NA; D: TRBD2; J: TRBJ2-2; V: TRBV20-1; CDR3: CSARDLGGTSGGAETGELFF; DNA: TGCAGTGCTAGAGATCTCGGCGGGACTAGCGGGGGGGCAGAAACCGGGGAGCTGTTTTTT
size: few; D: NA; J: TRBJ2-3; V: TRBV4-3; CDR3: CASSQEWGGGATDTQYF; DNA: TGCGCCAGCAGCCAAGAGTGGGGAGGGGGCGCGACAGATACGCAGTATTTT
size: NA; D: NA; J: TRBJ2-5; V: TRBV29-1; CDR3: CSVLLFQETQYF; DNA: TGCAGCGTTTTATTATTCCAAGAGACCCAGTACTTC
size: NA; D: NA; J: TRBJ2-4; V: TRBV5-5; CDR3: CASSSEGQTLGIQYF; DNA: TGTGCCAGCAGCTCGGAGGGACAGACTCTCGGGATTCAGTACTTC
size: many; D: NA; J: TRBJ1-6; V: TRBV27; CDR3: CASSLSGGDSPLHF; DNA: TGTGCCAGCAGTTTATCAGGGGGTGATTCACCCCTCCACTTT
size: few; D: NA; J: TRBJ2-3; V: TRBV5-1; CDR3: CASSPDLTDTQYF; DNA: TGCGCCAGCAGCCCGGACCTCACAGATACGCAGTATTTT
size: NA; D: TRBD2; J: TRBJ2-2; V: TRBV5-1; CDR3: CASSPLSGGTGELFF; DNA: TGCGCCAGCAGCCCATTAAGCGGGGGCACCGGGGAGCTGTTTTTT
size: few; D: NA; J: TRBJ1-5; V: TRBV27; CDR3: CASQPGSSDQPQHF; DNA: TGTGCCAGCCAGCCAGGGTCCAGTGATCAGCCCCAGCATTTT
size: NA; D: NA; J: TRBJ2-1; V: TRBV25-1; CDR3: CASSEPNEQFF; DNA: TGTGCCAGCAGTGAACCGAATGAGCAGTTCTTC
size: many; D: NA; J: TRBJ2-1; V: TRBV5-1; CDR3: CASSSEGYNEQFF; DNA: TGCGCCAGCAGTTCCGAGGGGTACAATGAGCAGTTCTTC
size: few; D: TRBD1; J: TRBJ2-2; V: TRBV24-1; CDR3: CATSGQGFTGELFF; DNA: TGTGCCACCAGTGGACAGGGGTTCACCGGGGAGCTGTTTTTT
size: NA; D: NA; J: TRBJ1-1; V: TRBV6-5; CDR3: CASSYSSGAGGNEAFF; DNA: TGTGCCAGCAGTTACTCGTCAGGGGCCGGGGGCAACGAAGCTTTCTTT
size: few; D: NA; J: TRBJ2-7; V: TRBV4-3; CDR3: CASSQVGGFLNEQYF; DNA: TGCGCCAGCAGCCAAGTAGGCGGGTTCCTTAACGAGCAGTACTTC
size: few; D: NA; J: TRBJ2-6; V: TRBV27; CDR3: CASSLSFGFSGANVLTF; DNA: TGTGCCAGCAGTTTGTCATTTGGGTTCTCTGGGGCCAACGTCCTGACTTTC
size: NA; D: NA; J: TRBJ2-1; V: TRBV2; CDR3: CASRTPYNEQFF; DNA: TGTGCCAGCAGAACCCCATACAATGAGCAGTTCTTC
size: NA; D: TRBD1; J: TRBJ2-2; V: TRBV20-1; CDR3: CSAVTAGGWYTGELFF; DNA: TGCAGTGCCGTTACAGCAGGGGGCTGGTACACCGGGGAGCTGTTTTTT
size: NA; D: TRBD2; J: TRBJ2-4; V: TRBV4-1; CDR3: CASSQTRATSVPIAKNIQYF; DNA: TGCGCCAGCAGCCAAACCAGGGCTACTAGCGTTCCAATAGCCAAAAACATTCAGTACTTC
size: NA; D: NA; J: TRBJ2-7; V: TRBV12-3/TRBV12-4; CDR3: CASSPGWEQYF; DNA: TGTGCCAGCAGTCCCGGTTGGGAGCAGTACTTC
size: few; D: TRBD1; J: TRBJ2-5; V: TRBV7-8; CDR3: CASSLGKWDRKETQYF; DNA: TGTGCCAGCAGCTTAGGAAAGTGGGACAGAAAAGAGACCCAGTACTTC
size: few; D: NA; J: TRBJ2-4; V: TRBV4-3; CDR3: CASSQDSRSKNIQYF; DNA: TGCGCCAGCAGCCAAGATTCCCGCAGTAAAAACATTCAGTACTTC
size: NA; D: NA; J: TRBJ2-1; V: TRBV27; CDR3: CASSFPAGTLINEQFF; DNA: TGTGCCAGCAGTTTCCCAGCCGGGACCCTAATAAATGAGCAGTTCTTC
size: NA; D: NA; J: TRBJ1-5; V: TRBV12-3/TRBV12-4; CDR3: CASTPGRDHQPQHF; DNA: TGTGCCAGCACCCCGGGCAGGGACCATCAGCCCCAGCATTTT
size: NA; D: NA; J: TRBJ2-2; V: TRBV25-1; CDR3: CASSQIQDSPNTGELFF; DNA: TGTGCCAGCAGTCAAATCCAGGACAGCCCGAACACCGGGGAGCTGTTTTTT
size: few; D: NA; J: TRBJ2-3; V: TRBV4-1; CDR3: CASSQGIRTDTQYF; DNA: TGCGCCAGCAGCCAAGGAATCCGCACAGATACGCAGTATTTT
size: once; D: NA; J: TRBJ2-1; V: TRBV7-2; CDR3: CASSPPSGSYSDEQFF; DNA: TGTGCCAGCAGCCCCCCCAGCGGCTCATACTCGGATGAGCAGTTCTTC
size: few; D: NA; J: TRBJ1-3; V: TRBV19; CDR3: CASGSRLGDTIYF; DNA: TGTGCCAGTGGGTCCCGTTTGGGAGACACCATATATTTT
size: many; D: TRBD2; J: TRBJ2-3; V: TRBV4-2; CDR3: CASSPYTSGDAPSTDTQYF; DNA: TGTGCCAGCAGCCCGTATACTAGCGGGGACGCCCCTAGCACAGATACGCAGTATTTT
size: few; D: TRBD1; J: TRBJ2-1; V: TRBV12-3/TRBV12-4; CDR3: CASSYRDSTYNEQFF; DNA: TGTGCCAGCAGTTACCGGGACAGCACCTACAATGAGCAGTTCTTC
size: many; D: NA; J: TRBJ2-3; V: TRBV5-1; CDR3: CASSLTGPIGDTQYF; DNA: TGCGCCAGCAGCTTAACAGGGCCGATAGGAGATACGCAGTATTTT
size: few; D: NA; J: TRBJ2-7; V: TRBV28; CDR3: CASSLQAYYEQYF; DNA: TGTGCCAGCAGTTTACAGGCCTACTACGAGCAGTACTTC
size: few; D: TRBD1; J: TRBJ1-2; V: TRBV7-2; CDR3: CASSLTQGTGGYTF; DNA: TGTGCCAGCAGCTTGACACAGGGGACGGGCGGCTACACCTTC
size: NA; D: NA; J: TRBJ2-2; V: TRBV7-2; CDR3: CASSLLGTANTGELFF; DNA: TGTGCCAGCAGCTTACTTGGGACCGCGAACACCGGGGAGCTGTTTTTT
size: few; D: NA; J: TRBJ2-5; V: TRBV11-2; CDR3: CASSVPGGETQYF; DNA: TGTGCCAGCAGCGTGCCCGGTGGGGAGACCCAGTACTTC
size: many; D: TRBD2; J: TRBJ2-3; V: TRBV4-2; CDR3: CASSQDVVGLGIQDTQYF; DNA: TGTGCCAGCAGCCAAGATGTTGTGGGACTAGGTATTCAAGATACGCAGTATTTT
size: NA; D: NA; J: TRBJ1-1; V: TRBV25-1; CDR3: CASSEGAAFF; DNA: TGTGCCAGCAGTGAAGGGGCAGCTTTCTTT